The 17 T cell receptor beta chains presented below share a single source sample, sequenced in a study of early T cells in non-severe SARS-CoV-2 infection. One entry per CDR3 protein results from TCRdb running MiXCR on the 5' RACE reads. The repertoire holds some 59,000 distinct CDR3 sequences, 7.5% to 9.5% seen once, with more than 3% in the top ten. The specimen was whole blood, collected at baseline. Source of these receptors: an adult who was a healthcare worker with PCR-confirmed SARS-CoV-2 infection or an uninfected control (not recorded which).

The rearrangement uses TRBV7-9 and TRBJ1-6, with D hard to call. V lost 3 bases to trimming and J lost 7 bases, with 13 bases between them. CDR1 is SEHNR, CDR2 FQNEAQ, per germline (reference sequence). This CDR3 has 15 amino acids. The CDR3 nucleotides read TGTGCCAGCAGCTTGGCCGGGGATTCCAATTCACCCCTCCACTTT. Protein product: CASSLAGDSNSPLHF.

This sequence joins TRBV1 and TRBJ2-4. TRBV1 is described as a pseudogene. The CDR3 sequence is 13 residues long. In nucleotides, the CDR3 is TGCACCAGCAGCCTGGCGGCCAAAAACATTCAGTACTTC. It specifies CTSSLAAKNIQYF.

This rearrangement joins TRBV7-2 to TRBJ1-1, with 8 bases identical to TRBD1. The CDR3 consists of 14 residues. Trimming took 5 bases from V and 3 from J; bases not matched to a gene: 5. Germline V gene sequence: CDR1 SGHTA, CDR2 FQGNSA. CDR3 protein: CASSTQGADTEAFF. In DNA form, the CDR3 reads TGTGCCAGCAGCACTCAGGGGGCCGACACTGAAGCTTTCTTT.

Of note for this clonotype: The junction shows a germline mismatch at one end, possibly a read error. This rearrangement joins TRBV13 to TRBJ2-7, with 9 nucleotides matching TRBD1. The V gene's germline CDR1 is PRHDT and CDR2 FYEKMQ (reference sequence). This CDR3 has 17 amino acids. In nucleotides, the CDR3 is TGTGCCAGCAGCCCACCCCGTGACAGGGGGGCGTCCTACGAGCAGTATTTC. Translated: CASSPPRDRGASYEQYF.

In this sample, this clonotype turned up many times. CDR3 sequence (DNA): TGCGCCAGCAGCTTAGGGGGTTCTAACTATGGCTACACCTTC. As protein: CASSLGGSNYGYTF. J is TRBJ1-2 and V is TRBV5-1; TRBD1 might be the D (6 bases). The CDR3 has 14 residues. Trimming removed 2 bases from V and 0 bases from J, with 8 bases in between. Looked up from germline, CDR1 is SGHRS and CDR2 is YFSETQ.

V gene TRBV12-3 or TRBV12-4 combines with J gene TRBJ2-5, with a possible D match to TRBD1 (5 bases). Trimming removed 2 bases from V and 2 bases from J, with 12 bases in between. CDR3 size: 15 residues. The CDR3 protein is CASSLQGTIQETQYF. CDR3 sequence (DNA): TGTGCCAGCAGTTTACAGGGAACGATTCAAGAGACCCAGTACTTC.

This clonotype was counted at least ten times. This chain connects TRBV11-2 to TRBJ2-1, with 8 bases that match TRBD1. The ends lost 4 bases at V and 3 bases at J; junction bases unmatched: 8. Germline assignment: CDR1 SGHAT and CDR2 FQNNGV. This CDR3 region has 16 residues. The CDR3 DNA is TGTGCCAGCAGCTCTGGGACAGGCCAACTCTACAATGAGCAGTTCTTC. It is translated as CASSSGTGQLYNEQFF.

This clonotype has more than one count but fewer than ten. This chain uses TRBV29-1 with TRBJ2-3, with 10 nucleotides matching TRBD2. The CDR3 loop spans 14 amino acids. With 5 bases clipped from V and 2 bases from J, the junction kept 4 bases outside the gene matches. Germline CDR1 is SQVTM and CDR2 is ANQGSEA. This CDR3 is CSVRSGRATDTQYF. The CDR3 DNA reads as TGCAGCGTTAGAAGCGGGAGGGCCACAGATACGCAGTATTTT.

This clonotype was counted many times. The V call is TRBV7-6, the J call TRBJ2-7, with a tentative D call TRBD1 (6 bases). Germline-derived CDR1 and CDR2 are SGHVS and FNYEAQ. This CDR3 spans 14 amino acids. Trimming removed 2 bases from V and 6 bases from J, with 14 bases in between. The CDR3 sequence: CASSLSGALGEQYF. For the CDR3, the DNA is TGTGCCAGCAGCTTATCAGGGGCCCTTGGCGAGCAGTACTTC.

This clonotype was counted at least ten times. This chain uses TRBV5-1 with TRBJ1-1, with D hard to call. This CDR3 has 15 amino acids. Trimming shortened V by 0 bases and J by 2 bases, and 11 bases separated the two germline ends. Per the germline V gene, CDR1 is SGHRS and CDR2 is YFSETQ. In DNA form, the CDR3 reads TGCGCCAGCAGCTTGGTTTACAGACGAAACACTGAAGCTTTCTTT. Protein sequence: CASSLVYRRNTEAFF. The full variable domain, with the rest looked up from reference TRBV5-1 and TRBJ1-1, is KAGVTQTPRYLIKTRGQQVTLSCSPISGHRSVSWYQQTPGQGLQFLFEYFSETQRNKGNFPGRFSGRQFSNSRSEMNVSTLELGDSALYLCASSLVYRRNTEAFFGQGTRLTVV.

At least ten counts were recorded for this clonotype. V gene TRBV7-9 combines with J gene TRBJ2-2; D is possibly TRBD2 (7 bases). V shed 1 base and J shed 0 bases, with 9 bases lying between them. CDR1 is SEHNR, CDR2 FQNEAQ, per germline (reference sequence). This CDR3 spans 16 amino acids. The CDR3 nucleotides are TGTGCCAGCAGCTTAGTCGGGGGGCCGAACACCGGGGAGCTGTTTTTT. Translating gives CASSLVGGPNTGELFF.

The CDR3, as DNA: TGTGCCAGTAGTCCGACAGCTAACTATGGCTACACCTTC. This gives the protein CASSPTANYGYTF. The genes are TRBV19 and TRBJ1-2, with D possibly TRBD1 on 5 matching bases. There are 13 residues in the CDR3. V was clipped by 5 bases and J by 0 bases, with 7 bases between them. The germline CDR1 and CDR2 sequences are LNHDA and SQIVND (reference sequence).

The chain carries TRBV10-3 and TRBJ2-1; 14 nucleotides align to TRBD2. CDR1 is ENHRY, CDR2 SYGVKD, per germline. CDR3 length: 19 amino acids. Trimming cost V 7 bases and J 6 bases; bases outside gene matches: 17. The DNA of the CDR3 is TGTGCCATCACCCCGGGGACTAGCGGGAGAATAACGCTGGCCAATGAGCAGTTCTTC. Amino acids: CAITPGTSGRITLANEQFF.

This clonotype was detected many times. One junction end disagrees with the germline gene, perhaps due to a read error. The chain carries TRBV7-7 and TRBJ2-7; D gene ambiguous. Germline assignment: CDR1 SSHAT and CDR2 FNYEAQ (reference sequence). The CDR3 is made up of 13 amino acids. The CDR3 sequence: CASSFRHGDEQYF. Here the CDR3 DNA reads TGTGCTAGCAGCTTCCGCCATGGGGACGAGCAGTACTTC.

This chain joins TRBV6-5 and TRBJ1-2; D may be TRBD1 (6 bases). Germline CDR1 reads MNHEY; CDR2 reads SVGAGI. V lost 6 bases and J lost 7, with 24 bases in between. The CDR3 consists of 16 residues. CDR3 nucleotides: TGTGCCAGCAGCAACTCCCTCATTGGGGGGCGGAGTGGCTACACCTTC. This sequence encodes CASSNSLIGGRSGYTF.

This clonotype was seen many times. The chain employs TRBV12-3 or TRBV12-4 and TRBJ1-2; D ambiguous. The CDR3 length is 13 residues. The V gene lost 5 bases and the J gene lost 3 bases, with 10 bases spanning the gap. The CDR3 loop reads CASSPGIDYGYTF. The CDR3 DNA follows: TGTGCCAGCAGTCCCGGGATCGACTATGGCTACACCTTC.

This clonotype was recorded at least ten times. The CDR3 protein is CATREGAPNQPQHF. In nucleotides, the CDR3 is TGTGCCACCCGGGAGGGGGCCCCCAATCAGCCCCAGCATTTT. The chain recombines TRBV6-1 with TRBJ1-5, with 7 bases aligning to TRBD1. Germline CDR1 is MNHNS and CDR2 is SASEGT. This CDR3 is 14 amino acids long. V trimming: 10 bases; J trimming: 3 bases; junction bases outside the gene matches: 9.